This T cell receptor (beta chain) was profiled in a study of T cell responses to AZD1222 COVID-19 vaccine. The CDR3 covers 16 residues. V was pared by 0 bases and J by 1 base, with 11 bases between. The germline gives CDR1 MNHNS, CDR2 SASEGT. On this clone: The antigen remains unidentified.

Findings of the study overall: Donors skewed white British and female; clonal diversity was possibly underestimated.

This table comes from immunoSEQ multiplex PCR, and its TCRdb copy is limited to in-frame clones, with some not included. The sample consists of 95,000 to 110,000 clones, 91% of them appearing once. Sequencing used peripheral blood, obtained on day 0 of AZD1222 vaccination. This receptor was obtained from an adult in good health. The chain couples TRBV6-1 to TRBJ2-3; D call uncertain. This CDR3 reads CASSEALIAGTDTQYF. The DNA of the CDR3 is TGTGCCAGCAGTGAAGCCCTTATAGCCGGCACAGATACGCAGTATTTT.